This T cell receptor beta chain was obtained from a study of shared clonotypes between healthy human individuals (dated by TCRdb to 2018 to 2020). Describing the broader study: The cohort included three men and a couple of women between 18 and 49 years of age. For each donor, CD4 naive and CD4 memory were each given three plates, CD8 naive was given two plates, and CD8 memory was given one plate. To increase sequencing depth and limit assay-specific biases, different laboratories used diverse techniques to prepare libraries and sequence TCR repertoires. Each donor's leukapheresis produced roughly between roughly 0.85 and 10 billion PBMCs. To estimate repertoire size and how much clonotypes are shared between individuals, the study performed deep sequencing of blood TCR repertoires from roughly five healthy adults. Beyond this particular receptor, the publication reports: Compared with non-shared clonotypes, the clonotypes found in all four sorted-subset donors had higher generation probabilities. Even with the large sequencing depth, rarefaction of the sorted-subset datasets indicated that sequencing was incomplete. Larger estimated clonotype richness was generally found for naive subsets than for memory subsets. Only blood was sampled, and tissue TCR repertoires likely differ from those in blood. The genetic and exposure-history diversity represented was limited by the small number of donors. Sharing across four donors was observed for approximately 5% of naive CD4, 3% to 3.5% of naive CD8, about 2.3% of memory CD4, and roughly 0.4% of memory CD8 clonotypes. Pairwise subsampling indicated that sequencing depth was expected to affect the degree of clonotype sharing among donors.

As regards this clone: The antigen this receptor binds is unknown. Base qualities are missing; no much larger clone stands one base away.

Measured from the cysteine to the phenylalanine, the CDR3 is 17 residues long. CDR3 DNA only is kept here, 51 bases in frame from base 1. CDR1 is given as SGHRS and CDR2 as YFSETQ, both from the germline V gene. V is shortened by 3 bases, J by 2 bases, and the region joining them spans 20 bases. Healthy HIV-negative adults with no recently reported acute infections or vaccinations were included as donors. Only Caucasian adults living in Nashville, Tennessee, USA were represented among the donors. CD4+ T cells were enriched through magnetic negative selection, after which naive cells were positively selected on CD45RA and the remaining negative fraction served as the memory subset. Blood was collected by leukapheresis, and PBMCs were isolated by Ficoll-Histopaque density gradient centrifugation and then cryopreserved in liquid nitrogen vapor phase. Analytical flow cytometry was used to check the purity and quantity of every magnetically sorted T cell population. From each sorted fraction, genomic DNA was isolated and quantified by UV absorbance on a Nanodrop 2000c.

TCR CDR3 regions were amplified from genomic DNA by multiplex PCR using the deep immunoSEQ assay. Genomic DNA extracted from each cell subset was distributed evenly over all wells of several immunoSEQ 96-well plates, and each plate served as one replicate. Each replicate PCR for sorted subsets received 200 ng genomic DNA, equal to around 32,000 T cell genomes. Purified libraries were measured with a Qubit 3.0 fluorometer, size-checked on a Bioanalyzer 2100, and measured again with the KAPA Library Quantification kit. A separate single-read 150-cycle Illumina NextSeq 550 flow cell was used to sequence each immunoSEQ 96-well plate. The paper's data handling went like this. The immunoSEQ output contained only junctional sequences without quality scores, so filtering could not match that applied to full-length reads. Sequences were annotated with PyIR, a Python wrapper for IgBLAST v1.9, using IMGT germline references to assign V/J genes and CDR3. Reads were filtered out if the reads had weak V/J assignments (E-value above 1e-6), no CDR3, stop codons, out-of-frame junctions, or ambiguous translated residues. V3J clonotypes were defined by identical inferred V gene, J gene, and CDR3 amino acid sequence. Percentage overlap between repertoires was calculated by dividing the number of shared unique clonotypes by the size of the smaller repertoire. Three approaches were used to assess repertoire richness: RTK rarefaction, the Chao1 estimator, and Recon v2.1 estimates of unobserved clonotypes. For all TCRbeta clonotypes obtained by the gDNA method from a handful of donors, generation probabilities were computed with OLGA. TCRdb re-hosts the immuneACCESS table, in-frame sequences only. Its copies lack some clones; in the studies checked, an unresolved V gene accounts for under half of them, and the cause for the rest is not known. For V, J and clone size, that table is used; D and trimming come from the DNA. The sample yields 1,500,000 or so clones; more than 95% were counted once. Approximately 1% of the sample rests with the top ten.

The rearranged chain carries TRBV5-1 and TRBJ2-5; a tentative D call is TRBD2 (6 bases match). This clonotype was sampled from a man aged 30-40 years in good health. The sequenced sample was naive CD4+ T cells sorted from blood. The cell subset or site label of this sample denotes: CD45RA+ positively selected. Here is the DNA: TGCGCCAGCAGCTCCCCATCCCCCATAGCGGTACAAGAGACCCAGTACTTC. Its amino acids are CASSSPSPIAVQETQYF.